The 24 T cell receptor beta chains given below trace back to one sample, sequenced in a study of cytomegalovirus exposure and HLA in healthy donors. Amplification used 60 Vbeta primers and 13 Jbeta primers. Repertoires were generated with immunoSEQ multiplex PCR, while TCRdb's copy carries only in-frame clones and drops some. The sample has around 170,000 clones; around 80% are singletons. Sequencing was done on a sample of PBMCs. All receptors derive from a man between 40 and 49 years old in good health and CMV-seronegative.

CDR3 DNA sequence: TGTGCCAGCAGCTCAGGACAGGGGCCCCATCAGCCCCAGCATTTT. It specifies CASSSGQGPHQPQHF. The chain is built from TRBV7-2 and TRBJ1-5; 9 bases line up with TRBD1. J gave up 5 bases and V 4 bases, and 6 bases lay outside the gene matches. Germline V gene data show CDR1 as SGHTA and CDR2 as FQGNSA. The CDR3 has 15 residues. The full variable domain, in which reference TRBV7-2 and TRBJ1-5 provide the parts outside the CDR3, is GAGVSQSPSNKVTEKGKDVELRCDPISGHTALYWYRQSLGQGLEFLIYFQGNSAPDKSGLPSDRFSAERTGGSVSTLTIQRTQQEDSAVYLCASSSGQGPHQPQHFGDGTRLSIL.

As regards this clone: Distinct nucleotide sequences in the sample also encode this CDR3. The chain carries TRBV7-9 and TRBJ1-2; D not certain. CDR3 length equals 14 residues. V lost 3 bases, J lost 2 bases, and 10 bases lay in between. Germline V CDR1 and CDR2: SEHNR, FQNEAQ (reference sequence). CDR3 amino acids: CASSLILQNYGYTF. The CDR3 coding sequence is TGTGCCAGCAGCTTGATCCTCCAGAACTATGGCTACACCTTC.

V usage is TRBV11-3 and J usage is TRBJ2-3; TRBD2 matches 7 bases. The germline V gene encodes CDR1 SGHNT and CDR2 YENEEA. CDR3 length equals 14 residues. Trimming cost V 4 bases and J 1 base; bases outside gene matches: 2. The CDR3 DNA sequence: TGTGCCAGCAGCTCAGCGGGGCGCACAGATACGCAGTATTTT. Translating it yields CASSSAGRTDTQYF. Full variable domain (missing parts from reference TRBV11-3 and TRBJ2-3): EAGVVQSPRYKIIEKKQPVAFWCNPISGHNTLYWYLQNLGQGPELLIRYENEEAVDDSQLPKDRFSAERLKGVDSTLKIQPAELGDSAVYLCASSSAGRTDTQYFGPGTRLTVL.

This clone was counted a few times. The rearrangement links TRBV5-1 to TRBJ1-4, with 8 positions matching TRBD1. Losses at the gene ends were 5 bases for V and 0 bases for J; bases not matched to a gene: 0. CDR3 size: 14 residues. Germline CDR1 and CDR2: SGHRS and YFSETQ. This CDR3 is CASRQGATNEKLFF. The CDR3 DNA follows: TGCGCCAGCAGACAGGGGGCAACTAATGAAAAACTGTTTTTT.

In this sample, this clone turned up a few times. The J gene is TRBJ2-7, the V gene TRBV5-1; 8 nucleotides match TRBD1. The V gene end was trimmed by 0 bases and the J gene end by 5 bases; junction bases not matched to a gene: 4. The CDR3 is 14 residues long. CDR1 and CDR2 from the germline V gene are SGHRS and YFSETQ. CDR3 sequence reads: CASSLGQGTHEQYF. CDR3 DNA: TGCGCCAGCAGCTTGGGACAGGGGACCCACGAGCAGTACTTC.

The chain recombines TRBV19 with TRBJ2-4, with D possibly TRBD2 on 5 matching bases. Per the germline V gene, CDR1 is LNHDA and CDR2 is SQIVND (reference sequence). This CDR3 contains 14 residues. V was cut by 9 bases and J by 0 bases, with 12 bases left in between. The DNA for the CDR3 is TGTGCCAGCCAGGACGGACTAGCCAAAAACATTCAGTACTTC. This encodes CASQDGLAKNIQYF.

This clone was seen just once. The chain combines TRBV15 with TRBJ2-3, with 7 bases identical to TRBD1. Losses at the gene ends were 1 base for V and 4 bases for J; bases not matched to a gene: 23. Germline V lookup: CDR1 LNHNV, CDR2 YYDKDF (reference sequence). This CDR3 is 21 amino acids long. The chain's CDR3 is CATSRGRAGRVGRGYADTQYF. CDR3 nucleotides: TGTGCCACCAGCAGAGGACGGGCAGGAAGGGTGGGCAGGGGGTATGCAGATACGCAGTATTTT.

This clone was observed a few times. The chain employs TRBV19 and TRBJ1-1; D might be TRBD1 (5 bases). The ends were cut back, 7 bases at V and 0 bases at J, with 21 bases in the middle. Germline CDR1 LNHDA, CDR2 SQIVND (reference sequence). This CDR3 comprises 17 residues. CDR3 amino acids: CASNQGQGVGLNTEAFF. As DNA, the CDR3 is TGTGCCAGTAATCAAGGGCAGGGTGTAGGGTTGAACACTGAAGCTTTCTTT.

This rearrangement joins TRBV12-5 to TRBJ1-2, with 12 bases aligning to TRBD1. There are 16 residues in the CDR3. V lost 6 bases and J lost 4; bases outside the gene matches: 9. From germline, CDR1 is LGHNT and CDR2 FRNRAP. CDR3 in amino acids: CASGWDRGRGFYGYTF. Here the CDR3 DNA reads TGTGCTAGTGGCTGGGACAGGGGGCGCGGGTTCTATGGCTACACCTTC. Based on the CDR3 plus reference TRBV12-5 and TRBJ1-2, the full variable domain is DARVTQTPRHKVTEMGQEVTMRCQPILGHNTVFWYRQTMMQGLELLAYFRNRAPLDDSGMPKDRFSAEMPDATLATLKIQPSEPRDSAVYFCASGWDRGRGFYGYTFGSGTRLTVV.

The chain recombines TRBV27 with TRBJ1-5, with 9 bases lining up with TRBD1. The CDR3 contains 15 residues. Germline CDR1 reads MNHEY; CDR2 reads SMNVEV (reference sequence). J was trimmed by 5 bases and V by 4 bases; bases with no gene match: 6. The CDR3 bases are TGTGCCAGCAGTTCCCTTACAGGGGGCGATCAGCCCCAGCATTTT. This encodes CASSSLTGGDQPQHF.

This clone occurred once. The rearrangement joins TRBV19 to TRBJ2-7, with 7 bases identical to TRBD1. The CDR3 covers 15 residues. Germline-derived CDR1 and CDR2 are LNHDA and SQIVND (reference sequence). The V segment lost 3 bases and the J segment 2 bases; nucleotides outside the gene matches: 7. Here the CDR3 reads CASSMTRTGPYEQYF. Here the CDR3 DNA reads TGTGCCAGTAGTATGACGCGGACAGGACCCTACGAGCAGTACTTC. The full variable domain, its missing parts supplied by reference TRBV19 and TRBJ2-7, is DGGITQSPKYLFRKEGQNVTLSCEQNLNHDAMYWYRQDPGQGLRLIYYSQIVNDFQKGDIAEGYSVSREKKESFPLTVTSAQKNPTAFYLCASSMTRTGPYEQYFGPGTRLTVT.

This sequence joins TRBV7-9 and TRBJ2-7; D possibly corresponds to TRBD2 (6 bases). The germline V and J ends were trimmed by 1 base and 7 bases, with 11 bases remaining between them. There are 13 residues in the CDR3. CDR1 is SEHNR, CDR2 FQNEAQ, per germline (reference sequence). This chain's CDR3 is CASSLERGGEQYF. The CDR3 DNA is TGTGCCAGCAGCTTAGAACGGGGAGGAGAGCAGTACTTC.

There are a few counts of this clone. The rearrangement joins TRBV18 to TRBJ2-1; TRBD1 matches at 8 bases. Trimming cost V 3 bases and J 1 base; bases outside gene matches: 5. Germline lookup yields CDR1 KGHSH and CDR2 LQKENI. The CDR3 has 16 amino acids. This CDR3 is CASSPDRELSYNEQFF. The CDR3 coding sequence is TGTGCCAGCTCACCGGACAGGGAGTTATCCTACAATGAGCAGTTCTTC.

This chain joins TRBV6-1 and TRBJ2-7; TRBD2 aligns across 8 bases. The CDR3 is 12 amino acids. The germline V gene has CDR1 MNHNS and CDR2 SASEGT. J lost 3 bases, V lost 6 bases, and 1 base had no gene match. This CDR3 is CASSSGGYEQYF. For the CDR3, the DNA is TGTGCCAGCAGCAGCGGGGGCTACGAGCAGTACTTC.

CDR3: CASSVEDRERDEQFF. In DNA form, the CDR3 reads TGTGCCAGCAGCGTAGAAGACAGGGAGAGGGATGAGCAGTTCTTC. This chain links TRBV9 with TRBJ2-1, with TRBD1 identical over 7 bases. The CDR3 has 15 amino acids. After removal of 0 bases from V and 8 bases from J, the junction contained 8 bases not matched to a gene. Germline V gene data show CDR1 as SGDLS and CDR2 as YYNGEE.

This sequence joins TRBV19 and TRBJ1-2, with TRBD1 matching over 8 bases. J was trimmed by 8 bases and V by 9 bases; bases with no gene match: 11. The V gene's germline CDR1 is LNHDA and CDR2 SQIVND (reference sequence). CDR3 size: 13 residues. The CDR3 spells CASSSRTGRGYTF. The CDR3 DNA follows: TGTGCCAGCAGTTCCCGGACAGGGAGGGGCTACACCTTC.

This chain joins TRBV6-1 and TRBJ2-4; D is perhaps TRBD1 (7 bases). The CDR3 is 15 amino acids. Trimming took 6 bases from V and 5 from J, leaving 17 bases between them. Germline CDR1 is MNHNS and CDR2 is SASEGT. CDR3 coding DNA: TGTGCCAGCAGCCCTGTTCAGGGGGGAGAAAACATTCAGTACTTC. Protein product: CASSPVQGGENIQYF.

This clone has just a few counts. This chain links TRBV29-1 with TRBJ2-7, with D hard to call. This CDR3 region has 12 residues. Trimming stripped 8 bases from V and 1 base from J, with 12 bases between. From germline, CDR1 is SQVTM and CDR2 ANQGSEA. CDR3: CSRMGLSYEQYF. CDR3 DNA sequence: TGCAGCCGGATGGGCCTTTCCTACGAGCAGTACTTC.

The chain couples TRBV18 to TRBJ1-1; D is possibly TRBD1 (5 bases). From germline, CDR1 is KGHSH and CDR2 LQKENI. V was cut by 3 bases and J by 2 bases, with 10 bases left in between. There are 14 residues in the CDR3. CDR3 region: CASSPQDRNTEAFF. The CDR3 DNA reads TGTGCCAGCTCACCTCAAGACAGAAACACTGAAGCTTTCTTT.

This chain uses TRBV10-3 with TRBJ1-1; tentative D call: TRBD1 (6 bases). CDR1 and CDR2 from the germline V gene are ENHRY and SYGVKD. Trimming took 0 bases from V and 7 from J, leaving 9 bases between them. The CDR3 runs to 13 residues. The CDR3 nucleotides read TGTGCCATCAGTGAGTCGAGGGACATTGAAGCTTTCTTT. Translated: CAISESRDIEAFF.

In DNA form, the CDR3 reads TGTGCCAGCAGCCCCCGGGGGGGGCACGAGCAGTACTTC. Translation gives CASSPRGGHEQYF. The genes are TRBV11-3 and TRBJ2-7; TRBD2 matches at 8 bases. Germline V CDR1 and CDR2: SGHNT, YENEEA. This CDR3 region has 13 residues. Trimming cost V 5 bases and J 5 bases; bases outside gene matches: 5.

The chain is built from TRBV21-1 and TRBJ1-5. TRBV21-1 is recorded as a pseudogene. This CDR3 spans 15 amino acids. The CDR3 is CASSNTDYSNQPQHF. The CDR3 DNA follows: TGTGCCAGCAGCAATACGGACTATAGCAATCAGCCCCAGCATTTT.

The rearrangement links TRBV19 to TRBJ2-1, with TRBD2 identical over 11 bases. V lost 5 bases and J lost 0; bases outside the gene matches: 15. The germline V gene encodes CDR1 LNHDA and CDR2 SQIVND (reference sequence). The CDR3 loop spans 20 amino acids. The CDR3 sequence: CASSSPTSGVPLSSYNEQFF. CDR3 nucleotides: TGTGCCAGTAGTTCCCCGACTAGCGGGGTGCCTCTGAGCTCCTACAATGAGCAGTTCTTC. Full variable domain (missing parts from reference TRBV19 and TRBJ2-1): DGGITQSPKYLFRKEGQNVTLSCEQNLNHDAMYWYRQDPGQGLRLIYYSQIVNDFQKGDIAEGYSVSREKKESFPLTVTSAQKNPTAFYLCASSSPTSGVPLSSYNEQFFGPGTRLTVL.

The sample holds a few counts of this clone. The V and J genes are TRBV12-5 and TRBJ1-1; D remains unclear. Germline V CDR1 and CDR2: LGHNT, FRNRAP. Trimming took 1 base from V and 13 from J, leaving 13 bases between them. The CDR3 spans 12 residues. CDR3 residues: CASGLALHPDFF. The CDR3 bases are TGTGCTAGTGGTTTGGCCCTCCACCCAGATTTCTTT.